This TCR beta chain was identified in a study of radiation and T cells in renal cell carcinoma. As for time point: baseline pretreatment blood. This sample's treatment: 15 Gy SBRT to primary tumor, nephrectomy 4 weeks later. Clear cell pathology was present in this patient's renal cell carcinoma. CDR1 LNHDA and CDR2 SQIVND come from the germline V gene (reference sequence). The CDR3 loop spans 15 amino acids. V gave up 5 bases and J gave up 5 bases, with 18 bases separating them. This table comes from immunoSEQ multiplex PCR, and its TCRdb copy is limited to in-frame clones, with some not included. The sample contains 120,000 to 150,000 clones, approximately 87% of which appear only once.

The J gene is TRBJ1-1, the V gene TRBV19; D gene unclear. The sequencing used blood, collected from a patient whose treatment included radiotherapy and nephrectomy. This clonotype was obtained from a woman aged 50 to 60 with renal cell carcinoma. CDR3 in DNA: TGTGCCAGTAGTCCGTCCCGGGCGGGAGGAACTGAAGCTTTCTTT. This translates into CASSPSRAGGTEAFF.